This T cell receptor beta chain was recovered during a study of T cell responses to AZD1222 COVID-19 vaccine. Clones were sequenced by immunoSEQ multiplex PCR, and TCRdb holds only the in-frame ones, with some missing. The sample contains some 130,000 clones, over 80% of which appear only once. The V end lost 0 bases, the J end lost 3 bases, and 12 bases lay between the germline ends. CDR1 is SNHLY and CDR2 is FYNNEI in the germline V gene. This CDR3 spans 15 amino acids. The TCR comes from an adult who received the AZD1222 COVID-19 vaccine. The rearrangement links TRBV2 to TRBJ2-7; the D is unclear. Source: peripheral blood, taken 28 days after the second AZD1222 dose. The CDR3 region is CASSEARVRFYEQYF. CDR3 in DNA: TGTGCCAGCAGTGAAGCGAGAGTCAGGTTCTACGAGCAGTACTTC.